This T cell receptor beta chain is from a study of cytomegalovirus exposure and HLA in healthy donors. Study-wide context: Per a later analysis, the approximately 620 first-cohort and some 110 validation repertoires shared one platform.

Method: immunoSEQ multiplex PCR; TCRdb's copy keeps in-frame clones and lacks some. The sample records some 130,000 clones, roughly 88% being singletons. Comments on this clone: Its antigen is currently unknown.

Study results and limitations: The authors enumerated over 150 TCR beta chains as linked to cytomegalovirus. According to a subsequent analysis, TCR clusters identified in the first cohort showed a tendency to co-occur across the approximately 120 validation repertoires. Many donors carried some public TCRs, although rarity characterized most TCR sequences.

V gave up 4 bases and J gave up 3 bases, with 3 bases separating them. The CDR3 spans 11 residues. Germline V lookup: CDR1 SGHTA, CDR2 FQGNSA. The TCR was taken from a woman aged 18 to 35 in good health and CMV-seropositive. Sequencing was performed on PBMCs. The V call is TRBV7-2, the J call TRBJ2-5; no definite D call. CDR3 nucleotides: TGTGCCAGCAGCTCCAAAGAGACCCAGTACTTC. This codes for CASSSKETQYF.